Below are 25 T cell receptor beta chains sequenced from a single sample in a study of cytomegalovirus exposure and HLA in healthy donors. The protocol was immunoSEQ multiplex PCR, while the TCRdb copy is restricted to in-frame clones and leaves out a portion. The sample yields approximately 81,000 clones, just under 95% seen once. The sample consisted of PBMCs. These receptors all come from a man younger than 30 in good health and CMV-seronegative.

V and J are TRBV2 and TRBJ1-5; TRBD1 matches at 10 bases. Germline V gene sequence: CDR1 SNHLY, CDR2 FYNNEI. J was trimmed by 7 bases and V by 4 bases; bases with no gene match: 7. This CDR3 has 15 amino acids. The CDR3 loop reads CASSGGTGEKQPQHF. The CDR3 DNA reads as TGTGCCAGCAGTGGCGGGACAGGGGAGAAGCAGCCCCAGCATTTT.

The chain joins TRBV2 to TRBJ2-3; perhaps TRBD1 as D (7 bases). Between the trimmed V and J ends, which lost 7 bases and 8 bases, there was a span of 22 bases. This CDR3 region has 15 residues. CDR1 is SNHLY and CDR2 is FYNNEI in the germline V gene. CDR3 nucleotide sequence: TGTGCCAGCACTAAGGAGACAGGGACTTTAGGTACGCAGTATTTT. Amino acid sequence: CASTKETGTLGTQYF.

The rearrangement joins TRBV25-1 to TRBJ1-1; the D is unclear. From germline, CDR1 is MGHDK and CDR2 SYGVNS. Deletions cut 6 bases from V and 1 base from J, with 15 bases between. CDR3 size: 15 residues. The CDR3 nucleotides read TGTGCCAGCAGGAAAATTCTGGCGGCGAACACTGAAGCTTTCTTT. Amino acids: CASRKILAANTEAFF.

This chain links TRBV9 with TRBJ2-1; 12 bases are shared with TRBD2. CDR3 length: 15 amino acids. V was pared by 1 base and J by 7 bases, with 3 bases of the junction left unmatched. Germline CDR1 is SGDLS and CDR2 is YYNGEE. The CDR3 sequence is CASSVLAGGRNEQFF. The CDR3 nucleotides are TGTGCCAGCAGCGTACTAGCGGGAGGGAGGAATGAGCAGTTCTTC.

The chain joins TRBV7-9 to TRBJ1-4; a weak D match, TRBD1 (6 bases). The V and J ends lost 5 bases and 4 bases respectively, with 17 bases between them. CDR1 is SEHNR, CDR2 FQNEAQ, per germline (reference sequence). The CDR3 runs to 16 residues. The DNA of the CDR3 is TGTGCCAGCAGCCCGCCTCGACAGGTCGATAATGAAAAACTGTTTTTT. Translated: CASSPPRQVDNEKLFF.

This sequence joins TRBV27 and TRBJ1-4, with TRBD1 matching over 9 bases. The CDR3 length is 14 residues. The junction had 7 bases not matched to a gene; V was cut back by 6 bases and J by 8 bases. Germline V gene data show CDR1 as MNHEY and CDR2 as SMNVEV (reference sequence). CDR3 protein: CASRGDRVGEKLFF. Written as DNA, the CDR3 is TGTGCCAGCAGGGGGGACAGGGTTGGGGAAAAACTGTTTTTT. The complete variable domain, with remaining parts taken from reference TRBV27 and TRBJ1-4, reads EAQVTQNPRYLITVTGKKLTVTCSQNMNHEYMSWYRQDPGLGLRQIYYSMNVEVTDKGDVPEGYKVSRKEKRNFPLILESPSPNQTSLYFCASRGDRVGEKLFFGSGTQLSVL.

The chain carries TRBV6-5 and TRBJ2-1; TRBD2 aligns across 7 bases. The CDR3 is 15 amino acids. The V gene's germline CDR1 is MNHEY and CDR2 SVGAGI. V shed 6 bases and J 2 bases; nucleotides not matched to a gene: 7. Here the CDR3 DNA reads TGTGCCAGCAGGCGAGCGGGAACAGCCTACAATGAGCAGTTCTTC. Translated, it gives CASRRAGTAYNEQFF.

The J gene is TRBJ2-2, the V gene TRBV6-4; D is unclear. Between the trimmed V and J ends, which lost 9 bases and 0 bases, there was a span of 14 bases. Germline V gene data show CDR1 as MRHNA and CDR2 as SNTAGT. The CDR3 sequence is 15 residues long. The CDR3 reads CASAKEPSNTGELFF. CDR3 DNA sequence: TGTGCCAGTGCTAAGGAGCCCTCGAACACCGGGGAGCTGTTTTTT.

The chain links TRBV19 to TRBJ1-2; 7 bases map to TRBD1. The V segment lost 6 bases and the J segment 1 base; nucleotides outside the gene matches: 8. The length of the CDR3 is 15 residues. CDR1 and CDR2 from the germline V gene are LNHDA and SQIVND (reference sequence). This CDR3 is CASRHTDRNNYGYTF. CDR3 nucleotides: TGTGCCAGTAGGCACACGGACAGGAATAACTATGGCTACACCTTC.

The V and J genes are TRBV4-1 and TRBJ1-1; 12 bases are a match to TRBD1. CDR1 and CDR2 (germline): MGHRA, YSYEKL. The V segment lost 5 bases and the J segment 0 bases; nucleotides outside the gene matches: 4. This CDR3 has 16 amino acids. CDR3 residues: CASSDRDRGLNTEAFF. The CDR3 region has the DNA TGCGCCAGCAGCGACCGGGACAGGGGGCTGAACACTGAAGCTTTCTTT.

The chain employs TRBV6-5 and TRBJ2-3; 9 bases are shared with TRBD2. CDR1 MNHEY and CDR2 SVGAGI come from the germline V gene. The CDR3 covers 15 residues. After removal of 5 bases from V and 2 bases from J, the junction contained 5 bases not matched to a gene. The CDR3 spells CASSPLAGTTDTQYF. CDR3 in DNA: TGTGCCAGCAGTCCTCTAGCGGGGACCACAGATACGCAGTATTTT.

The CDR3 DNA reads as TGTGCCACCCGGGGGGGGAAGGGTTCCAATGAGCAGTTCTTC. Amino acids: CATRGGKGSNEQFF. The V gene is TRBV19, the J gene TRBJ2-1; the match to TRBD2 covers 8 bases. V lost 10 bases and J lost 6; bases outside the gene matches: 11. Germline-derived CDR1 and CDR2 are LNHDA and SQIVND (reference sequence). CDR3 size: 14 residues. Combining the CDR3 with reference TRBV19 and TRBJ2-1 gives the whole variable domain DGGITQSPKYLFRKEGQNVTLSCEQNLNHDAMYWYRQDPGQGLRLIYYSQIVNDFQKGDIAEGYSVSREKKESFPLTVTSAQKNPTAFYLCATRGGKGSNEQFFGPGTRLTVL.

V usage is TRBV6-1 and J usage is TRBJ2-1, with 7 positions matching TRBD2. Germline values: CDR1 MNHNS, CDR2 SASEGT. The CDR3 spans 19 residues. After removal of 4 bases from V and 0 bases from J, the junction contained 15 bases not matched to a gene. The CDR3 sequence is CASSAREASTYSSYNEQFF. The CDR3 coding sequence is TGTGCCAGCAGTGCCCGGGAGGCCTCGACATATAGCTCCTACAATGAGCAGTTCTTC.

The chain links TRBV6-5 to TRBJ2-1; D ambiguous. CDR1 and CDR2 (germline): MNHEY, SVGAGI. This CDR3 contains 12 residues. V lost 2 bases to trimming and J lost 8 bases, with 7 bases between them. The CDR3 protein is CASSYGSYEQFF. CDR3 coding DNA: TGTGCCAGCAGTTACGGTAGTTATGAGCAGTTCTTC.

This sequence joins TRBV5-1 and TRBJ1-2, with 9 bases aligning to TRBD1. Germline V lookup: CDR1 SGHRS, CDR2 YFSETQ. J lost 2 bases, V lost 3 bases, and 14 bases had no gene match. This CDR3 is 18 amino acids long. The CDR3, as DNA: TGCGCCAGCAGCTCACAACCGGGACAGGGACCCTCAAACTATGGCTACACCTTC. This encodes CASSSQPGQGPSNYGYTF. Based on the CDR3 plus reference TRBV5-1 and TRBJ1-2, the full variable domain is KAGVTQTPRYLIKTRGQQVTLSCSPISGHRSVSWYQQTPGQGLQFLFEYFSETQRNKGNFPGRFSGRQFSNSRSEMNVSTLELGDSALYLCASSSQPGQGPSNYGYTFGSGTRLTVV.

This clone was counted a single time. This rearrangement joins TRBV7-2 to TRBJ2-7, with 9 bases aligning to TRBD1. Germline CDR1 is SGHTA and CDR2 is FQGNSA. V lost 5 bases to trimming and J lost 4 bases; unmatched junction nucleotides: 6. This CDR3 has 14 amino acids. The CDR3 protein is CASSPQGAKYEQYF. CDR3 bases: TGTGCCAGCAGCCCACAGGGGGCCAAGTACGAGCAGTACTTC.

The chain combines TRBV19 with TRBJ2-4; the D is unclear. V lost 3 bases and J lost 3, with 15 bases in between. The CDR3 runs 16 residues. Germline CDR1 LNHDA, CDR2 SQIVND (reference sequence). The CDR3 loop reads CASSIPRLVGKNIQYF. CDR3 nucleotides: TGTGCCAGTAGTATCCCTAGGTTGGTTGGCAAAAACATTCAGTACTTC.

This chain joins TRBV5-4 and TRBJ2-7; tentatively, D is TRBD2 (6 bases). The CDR3 has 13 amino acids. V gave up 4 bases and J gave up 7 bases, with 15 bases separating them. The germline V gene encodes CDR1 SGHNT and CDR2 YYREEE (reference sequence). The CDR3 coding sequence is TGTGCCAGCAGCCCGGGACTTTCACGAGAGCAGTACTTC. Its protein product is CASSPGLSREQYF.

The chain is built from TRBV14 and TRBJ2-7, with a weak D call TRBD2 (5 bases). Trimming stripped 0 bases from V and 8 bases from J, with 14 bases between. The V gene's germline CDR1 is SGHDN and CDR2 FVKESK. The CDR3 has 14 amino acids. CDR3 in DNA: TGTGCCAGCAGCCAAGAAGTAACTTGGAGGAAGCAGTACTTC. Residues: CASSQEVTWRKQYF.

This chain uses TRBV6-6 with TRBJ1-1; possible D gene TRBD1, 6 bases. The CDR3 runs to 15 residues. Germline V gene lookup returns CDR1 MNHNY and CDR2 SVGAGI (reference sequence). Trimming took off 8 bases at V and 1 base at J, with 17 bases between the two ends. The CDR3 loop reads CASLRGGLKNTEAFF. Written as DNA, the CDR3 is TGTGCCAGCCTCCGAGGGGGTCTCAAGAACACTGAAGCTTTCTTT.

This chain joins TRBV5-6 and TRBJ2-1; 14 bases agree with TRBD2. Unmatched junction bases numbered 4, after V lost 0 bases and J lost 8 bases. Looked up from germline, CDR1 is SGHDT and CDR2 is YYEEEE. This CDR3 has 16 residues. The CDR3: CASSLVGLAGVYEQFF. The CDR3 DNA is TGTGCCAGCAGCTTGGTGGGACTAGCGGGGGTCTATGAGCAGTTCTTC. Filled out from reference TRBV5-6 and TRBJ2-1, the complete variable domain reads DAGVTQSPTHLIKTRGQQVTLRCSPKSGHDTVSWYQQALGQGPQFIFQYYEEEERQRGNFPDRFSGHQFPNYSSELNVNALLLGDSALYLCASSLVGLAGVYEQFFGPGTRLTVL.

The rearrangement links TRBV12-5 to TRBJ2-1, with 9 bases fitting TRBD1. Germline loops: CDR1 LGHNT, CDR2 FRNRAP. Trimming removed 4 bases from V and 7 bases from J; junction bases left unmatched: 17. CDR3 length: 18 amino acids. CDR3 sequence: CASGSTGGGSGISNEQFF. The CDR3, as DNA: TGTGCTAGTGGTTCTACAGGGGGCGGCAGCGGGATTTCGAATGAGCAGTTCTTC.

V usage is TRBV27 and J usage is TRBJ1-2, with TRBD1 identical over 7 bases. The CDR3 extends over 14 amino acids. CDR1 and CDR2 (germline): MNHEY, SMNVEV (reference sequence). The V and J ends lost 5 bases and 7 bases, in that order; junction bases with no gene match: 10. CDR3 coding DNA: TGTGCCAGCAGTCCTAAAGAGGGGGCAGGTGGCTACACCTTC. Protein: CASSPKEGAGGYTF.

The genes are TRBV11-3 and TRBJ2-1; the match to TRBD1 covers 11 bases. CDR3 length equals 16 residues. Looked up from germline, CDR1 is SGHNT and CDR2 is YENEEA. Trimming at V came to 4 bases and at J to 9 bases, leaving 11 bases not matched to a gene. This CDR3 is CASSSGGTGGTIEQFF. CDR3 bases: TGTGCCAGCAGCTCAGGGGGGACAGGGGGAACAATTGAGCAGTTCTTC.

This chain connects TRBV4-2 to TRBJ1-5; a weak D match, TRBD1 (6 bases). Trimming pared 1 base from V and 6 bases from J, leaving 19 bases between. Germline values: CDR1 LGHNA, CDR2 YNFKEQ. The CDR3 sequence is 17 residues long. The CDR3, as DNA: TGTGCCAGCAGCCAAGGGTATGGAGCGGGGGGCACTCAGCCCCAGCATTTT. Translated, it gives CASSQGYGAGGTQPQHF.